The T cell receptor beta chain under discussion was sequenced for a study of cytomegalovirus exposure and HLA in healthy donors. Findings and caveats of the study: DRB1 had the most TCR associations and HLA-C the fewest, a later analysis found, with rates varying by HLA locus.

13 Jbeta primers and 60 Vbeta primers were used for the PCR. Original analysis: Approximately 86 million unique TCR beta chains, about 12 million shared, were counted in a later analysis. Repertoires were generated with immunoSEQ multiplex PCR, while TCRdb's copy carries only in-frame clones and drops some. The V and J calls and the clone size are those of that table, but D and trimming were determined from the DNA. The table includes some 150,000 clones, roughly 79% detected once. This clone appeared once. The antigen is not known. Healthy bone marrow donors made up the donor group. Per germline, CDR1 SGHTA and CDR2 FQGNSA. The CDR3 covers 16 residues. Between the trimmed V and J ends, which lost 6 bases and 0 bases, there was a span of 16 bases.

Sequenced sample: PBMCs. J is TRBJ2-3 and V is TRBV7-2; D call uncertain. The TCR comes from a woman aged 50 to 60 in good health and CMV-seronegative. The CDR3 bases are TGTGCCAGCAGGTCAGACGGGTCACCAAGCACAGATACGCAGTATTTT. This sequence encodes CASRSDGSPSTDTQYF.